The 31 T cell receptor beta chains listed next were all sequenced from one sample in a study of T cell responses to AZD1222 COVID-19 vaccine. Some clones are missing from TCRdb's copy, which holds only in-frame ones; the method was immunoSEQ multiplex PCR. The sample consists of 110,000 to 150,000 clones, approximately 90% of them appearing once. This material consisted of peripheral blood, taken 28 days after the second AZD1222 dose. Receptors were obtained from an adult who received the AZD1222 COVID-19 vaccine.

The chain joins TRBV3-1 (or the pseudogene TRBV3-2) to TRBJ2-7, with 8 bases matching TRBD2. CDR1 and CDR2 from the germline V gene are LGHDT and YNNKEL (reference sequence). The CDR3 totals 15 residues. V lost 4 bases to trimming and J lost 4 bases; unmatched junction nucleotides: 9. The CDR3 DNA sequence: TGTGCCAGCAGCCCTCAGCCACTAGCGGTGTACGAGCAGTACTTC. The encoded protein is CASSPQPLAVYEQYF.

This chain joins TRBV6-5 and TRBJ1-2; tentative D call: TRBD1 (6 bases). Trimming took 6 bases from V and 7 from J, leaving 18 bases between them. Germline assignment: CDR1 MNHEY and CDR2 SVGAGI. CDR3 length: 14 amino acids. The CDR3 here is CASRGKGQVGGYTF. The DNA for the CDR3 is TGTGCCAGCAGGGGGAAGGGACAAGTAGGTGGCTACACCTTC.

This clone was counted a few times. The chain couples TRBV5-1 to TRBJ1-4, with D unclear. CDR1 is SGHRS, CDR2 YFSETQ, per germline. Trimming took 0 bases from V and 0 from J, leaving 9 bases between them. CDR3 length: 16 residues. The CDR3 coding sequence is TGCGCCAGCAGCTTGGGGAGCGTATCAACTAATGAAAAACTGTTTTTT. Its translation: CASSLGSVSTNEKLFF.

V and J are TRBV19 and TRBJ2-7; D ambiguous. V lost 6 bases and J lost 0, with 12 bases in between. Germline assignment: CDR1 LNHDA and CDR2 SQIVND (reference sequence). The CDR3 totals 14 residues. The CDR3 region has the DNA TGTGCCAGTAGACCTGACATTGGCTCCTACGAGCAGTACTTC. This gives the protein CASRPDIGSYEQYF. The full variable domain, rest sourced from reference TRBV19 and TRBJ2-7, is DGGITQSPKYLFRKEGQNVTLSCEQNLNHDAMYWYRQDPGQGLRLIYYSQIVNDFQKGDIAEGYSVSREKKESFPLTVTSAQKNPTAFYLCASRPDIGSYEQYFGPGTRLTVT.

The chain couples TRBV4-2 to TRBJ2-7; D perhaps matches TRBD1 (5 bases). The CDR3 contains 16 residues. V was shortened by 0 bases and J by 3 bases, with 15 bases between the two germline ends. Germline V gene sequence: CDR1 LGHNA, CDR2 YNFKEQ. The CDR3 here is CASSQDPGRDYYEQYF. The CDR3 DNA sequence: TGTGCCAGCAGCCAAGATCCAGGGCGAGATTACTACGAGCAGTACTTC.

The CDR3 loop is CASSYIGELFF. The DNA of the CDR3 is TGTGCCAGCAGTTACATCGGGGAGCTGTTTTTT. This rearrangement joins TRBV6-5 to TRBJ2-2; D remains ambiguous. Germline CDR1 MNHEY, CDR2 SVGAGI. This CDR3 is 11 amino acids long. The V end lost 2 bases, the J end lost 7 bases, and 2 bases lay between the germline ends.

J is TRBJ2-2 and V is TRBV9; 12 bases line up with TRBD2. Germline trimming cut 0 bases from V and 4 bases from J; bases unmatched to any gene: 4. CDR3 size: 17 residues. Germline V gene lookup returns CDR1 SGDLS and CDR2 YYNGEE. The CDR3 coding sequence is TGTGCCAGCAGCGTAGTGGCTAGCGGGAGGGCCACCGGGGAGCTGTTTTTT. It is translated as CASSVVASGRATGELFF. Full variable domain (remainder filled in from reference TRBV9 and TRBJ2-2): DSGVTQTPKHLITATGQRVTLRCSPRSGDLSVYWYQQSLDQGLQFLIQYYNGEERAKGNILERFSAQQFPDLHSELNLSSLELGDSALYFCASSVVASGRATGELFFGEGSRLTVL.

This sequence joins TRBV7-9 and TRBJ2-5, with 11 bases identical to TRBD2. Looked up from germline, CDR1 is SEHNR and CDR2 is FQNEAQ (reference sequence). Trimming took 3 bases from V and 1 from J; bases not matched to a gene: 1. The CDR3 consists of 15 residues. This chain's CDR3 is CASSFGTSGQETQYF. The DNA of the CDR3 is TGTGCCAGCAGCTTTGGGACTAGCGGCCAAGAGACCCAGTACTTC.

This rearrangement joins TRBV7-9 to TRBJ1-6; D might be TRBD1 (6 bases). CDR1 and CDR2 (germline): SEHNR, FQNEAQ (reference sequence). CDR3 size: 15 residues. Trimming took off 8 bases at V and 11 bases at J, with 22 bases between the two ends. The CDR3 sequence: CASSRSGAGIPPLHF. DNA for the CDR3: TGTGCCAGCTCGAGGTCAGGGGCAGGGATACCACCCCTCCACTTT.

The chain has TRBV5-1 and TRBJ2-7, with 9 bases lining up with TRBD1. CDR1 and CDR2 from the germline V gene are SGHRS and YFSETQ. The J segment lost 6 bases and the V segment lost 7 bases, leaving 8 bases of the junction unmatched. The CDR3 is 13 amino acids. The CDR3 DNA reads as TGCGCCAGCGAAGCCGGGACAGGGTTCGAGCAGTACTTC. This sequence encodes CASEAGTGFEQYF.

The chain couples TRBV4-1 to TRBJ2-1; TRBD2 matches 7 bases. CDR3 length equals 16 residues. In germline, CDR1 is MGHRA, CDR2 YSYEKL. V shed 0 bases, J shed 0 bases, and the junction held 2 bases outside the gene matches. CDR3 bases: TGCGCCAGCAGCCAAGAGGGGGGGAGCTCCTACAATGAGCAGTTCTTC. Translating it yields CASSQEGGSSYNEQFF.

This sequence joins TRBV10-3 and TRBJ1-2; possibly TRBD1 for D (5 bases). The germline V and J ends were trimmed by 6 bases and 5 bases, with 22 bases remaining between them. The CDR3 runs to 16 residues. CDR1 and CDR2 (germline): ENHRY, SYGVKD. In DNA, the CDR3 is TGTGCCATCAGCTCTGGGTGGGGGATCGACATTTATGGCTACACCTTC. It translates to CAISSGWGIDIYGYTF.

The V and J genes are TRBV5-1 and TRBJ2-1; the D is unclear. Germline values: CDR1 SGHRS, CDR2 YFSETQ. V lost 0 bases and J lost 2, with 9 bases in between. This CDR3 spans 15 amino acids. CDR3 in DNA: TGCGCCAGCAGCTTGGACGGTGGTCCCTACAATGAGCAGTTCTTC. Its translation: CASSLDGGPYNEQFF. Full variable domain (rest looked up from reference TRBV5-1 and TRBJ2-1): KAGVTQTPRYLIKTRGQQVTLSCSPISGHRSVSWYQQTPGQGLQFLFEYFSETQRNKGNFPGRFSGRQFSNSRSEMNVSTLELGDSALYLCASSLDGGPYNEQFFGPGTRLTVL.

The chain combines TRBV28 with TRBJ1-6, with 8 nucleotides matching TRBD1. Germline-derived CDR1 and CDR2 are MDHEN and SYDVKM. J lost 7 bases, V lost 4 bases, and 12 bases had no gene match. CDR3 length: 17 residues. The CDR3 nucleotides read TGTGCCAGCAGTTCCCGAAGACAGGGGATTTACAATTCACCCCTCCACTTT. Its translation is CASSSRRQGIYNSPLHF.

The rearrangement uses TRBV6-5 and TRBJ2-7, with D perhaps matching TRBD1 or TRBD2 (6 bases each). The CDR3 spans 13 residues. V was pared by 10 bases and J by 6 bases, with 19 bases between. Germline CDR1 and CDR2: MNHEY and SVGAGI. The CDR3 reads CATQRGWGVEQYF. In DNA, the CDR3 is TGTGCCACCCAAAGGGGGTGGGGGGTCGAGCAGTACTTC.

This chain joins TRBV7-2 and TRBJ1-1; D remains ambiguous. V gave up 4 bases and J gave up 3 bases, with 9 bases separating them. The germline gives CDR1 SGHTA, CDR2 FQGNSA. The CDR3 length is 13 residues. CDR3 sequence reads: CASSWKFDTEAFF. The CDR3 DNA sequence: TGTGCCAGCAGCTGGAAGTTTGACACTGAAGCTTTCTTT.

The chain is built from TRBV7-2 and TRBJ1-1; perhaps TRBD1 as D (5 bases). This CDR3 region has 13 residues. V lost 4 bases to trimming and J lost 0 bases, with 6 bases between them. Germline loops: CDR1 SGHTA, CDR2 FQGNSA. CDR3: CASSSGVNTEAFF. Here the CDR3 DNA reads TGTGCCAGCAGCTCGGGGGTGAACACTGAAGCTTTCTTT.

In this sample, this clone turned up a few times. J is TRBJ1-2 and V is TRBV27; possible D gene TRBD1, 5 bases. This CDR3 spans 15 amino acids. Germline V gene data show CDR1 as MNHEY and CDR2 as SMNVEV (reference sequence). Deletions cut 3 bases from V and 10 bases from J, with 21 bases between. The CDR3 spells CASSFWQGGMDDYTF. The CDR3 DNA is TGTGCCAGCAGTTTCTGGCAGGGCGGAATGGATGACTACACCTTC.

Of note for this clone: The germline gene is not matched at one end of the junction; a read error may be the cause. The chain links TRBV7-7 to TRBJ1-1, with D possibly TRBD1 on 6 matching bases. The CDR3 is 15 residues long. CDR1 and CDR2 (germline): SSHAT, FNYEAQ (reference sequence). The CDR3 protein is CASSPRRGVFTEAFF. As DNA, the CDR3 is TGTGCTAGCAGCCCCCGAAGGGGGGTTTTCACTGAAGCTTTCTTT.

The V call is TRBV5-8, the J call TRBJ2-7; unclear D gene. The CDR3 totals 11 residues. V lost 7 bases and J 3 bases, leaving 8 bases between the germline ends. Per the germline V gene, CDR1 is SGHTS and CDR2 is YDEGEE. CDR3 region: CASWRGYEQYF. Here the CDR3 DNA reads TGTGCCAGCTGGCGCGGCTACGAGCAGTACTTC.

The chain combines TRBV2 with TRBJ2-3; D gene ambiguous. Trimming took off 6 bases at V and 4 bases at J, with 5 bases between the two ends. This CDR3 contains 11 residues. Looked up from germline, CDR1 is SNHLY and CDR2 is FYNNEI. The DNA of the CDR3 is TGTGCCAGCAGCGAACCAGATACGCAGTATTTT. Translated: CASSEPDTQYF.

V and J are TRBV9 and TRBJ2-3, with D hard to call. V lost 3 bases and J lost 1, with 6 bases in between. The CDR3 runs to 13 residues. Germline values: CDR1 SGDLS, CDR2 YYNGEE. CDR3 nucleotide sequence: TGTGCCAGCAGCGCCGAGGGCACAGATACGCAGTATTTT. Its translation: CASSAEGTDTQYF.

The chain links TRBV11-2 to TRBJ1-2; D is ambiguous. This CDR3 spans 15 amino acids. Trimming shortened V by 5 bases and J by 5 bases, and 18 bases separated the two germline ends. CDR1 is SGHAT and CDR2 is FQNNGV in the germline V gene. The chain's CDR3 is CASSSSDRGGYGYTF. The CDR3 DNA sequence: TGTGCCAGCAGCAGCTCGGACCGGGGTGGGTATGGCTACACCTTC.

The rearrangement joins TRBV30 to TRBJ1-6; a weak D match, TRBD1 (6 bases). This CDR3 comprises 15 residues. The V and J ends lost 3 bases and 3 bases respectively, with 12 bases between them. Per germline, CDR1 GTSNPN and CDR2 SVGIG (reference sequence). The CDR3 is CAWSKGGGYNSPLHF. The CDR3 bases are TGTGCCTGGAGCAAAGGAGGGGGCTATAATTCACCCCTCCACTTT.

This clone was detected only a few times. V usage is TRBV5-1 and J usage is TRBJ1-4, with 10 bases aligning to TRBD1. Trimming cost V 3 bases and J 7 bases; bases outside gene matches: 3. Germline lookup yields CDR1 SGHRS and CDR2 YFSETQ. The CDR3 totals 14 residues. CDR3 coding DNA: TGCGCCAGCAGCTACCGGGACAGGGGTGAAAAACTGTTTTTT. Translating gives CASSYRDRGEKLFF.

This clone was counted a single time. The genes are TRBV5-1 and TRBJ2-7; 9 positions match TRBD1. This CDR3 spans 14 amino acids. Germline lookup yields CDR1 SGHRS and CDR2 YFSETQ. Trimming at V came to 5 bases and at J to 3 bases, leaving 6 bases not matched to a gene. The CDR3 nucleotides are TGCGCCAGCAGTGGGACAGGGAGTCACTACGAGCAGTACTTC. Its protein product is CASSGTGSHYEQYF.

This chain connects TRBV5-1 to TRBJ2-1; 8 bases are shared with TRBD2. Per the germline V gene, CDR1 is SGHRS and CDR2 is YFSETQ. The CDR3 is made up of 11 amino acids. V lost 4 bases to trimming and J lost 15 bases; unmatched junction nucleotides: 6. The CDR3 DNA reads TGCGCCAGCAGCCTTAGCGGGGTGCGGTTCTTC. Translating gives CASSLSGVRFF.

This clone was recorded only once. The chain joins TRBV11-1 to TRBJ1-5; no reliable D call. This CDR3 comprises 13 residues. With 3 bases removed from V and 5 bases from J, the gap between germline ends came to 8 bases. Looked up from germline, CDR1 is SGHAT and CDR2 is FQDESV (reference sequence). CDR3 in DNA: TGTGCCAGCAGCTTGCGGCCCGATCAGCCCCAGCATTTT. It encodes CASSLRPDQPQHF.

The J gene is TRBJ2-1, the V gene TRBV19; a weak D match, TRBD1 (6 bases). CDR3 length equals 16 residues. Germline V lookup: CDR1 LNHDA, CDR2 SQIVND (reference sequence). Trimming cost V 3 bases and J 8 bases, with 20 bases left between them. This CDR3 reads CASSMRASRGGDEQFF. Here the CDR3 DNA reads TGTGCCAGTAGTATGCGAGCTAGCAGGGGTGGCGATGAGCAGTTCTTC.

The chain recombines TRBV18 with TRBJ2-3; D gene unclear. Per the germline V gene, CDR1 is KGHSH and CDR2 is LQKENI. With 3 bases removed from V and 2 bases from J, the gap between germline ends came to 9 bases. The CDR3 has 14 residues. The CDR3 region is CASSPLRDTDTQYF. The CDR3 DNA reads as TGTGCCAGCTCACCTTTAAGGGACACAGATACGCAGTATTTT.

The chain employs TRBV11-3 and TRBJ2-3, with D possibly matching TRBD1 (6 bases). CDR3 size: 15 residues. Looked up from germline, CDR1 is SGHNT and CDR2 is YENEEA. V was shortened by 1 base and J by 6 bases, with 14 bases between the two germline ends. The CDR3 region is CASSLGDKGMDTQYF. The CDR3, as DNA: TGTGCCAGCAGCTTAGGGGACAAAGGCATGGATACGCAGTATTTT. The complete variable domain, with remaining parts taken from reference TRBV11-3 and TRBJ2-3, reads EAGVVQSPRYKIIEKKQPVAFWCNPISGHNTLYWYLQNLGQGPELLIRYENEEAVDDSQLPKDRFSAERLKGVDSTLKIQPAELGDSAVYLCASSLGDKGMDTQYFGPGTRLTVL.